The 4 T cell receptor beta chains listed next were all sequenced from one sample in a study of cytomegalovirus exposure and HLA in healthy donors. Here immunoSEQ multiplex PCR was the method, and the copy in TCRdb shows in-frame clones only, minus some. The sample lists around 150,000 clones; 96% were seen once. Sequenced input: PBMCs. These receptors were obtained from a woman aged 18-29 years in good health and CMV-seronegative.

The chain has TRBV4-2 and TRBJ2-1; 10 nucleotides align to TRBD2. The V gene end was trimmed by 1 base and the J gene end by 8 bases; junction bases not matched to a gene: 8. The CDR3 covers 16 residues. Germline CDR1 and CDR2: LGHNA and YNFKEQ. CDR3 in amino acids: CASSQGAGGPNDEQFF. In DNA form, the CDR3 reads TGTGCCAGCAGCCAAGGAGCGGGGGGGCCTAATGATGAGCAGTTCTTC.

The chain employs TRBV7-3 and TRBJ2-3; D might be TRBD1 (6 bases). CDR1 and CDR2 from the germline V gene are SGHTA and FQGTGA. V lost 1 base and J lost 0, with 14 bases in between. This CDR3 is built from 17 residues. This CDR3 reads CASSLNRDIASTDTQYF. The CDR3 nucleotides read TGTGCCAGCAGCTTAAACAGGGACATTGCTAGCACAGATACGCAGTATTTT.

Note on this clone: The sample contains more than one DNA sequence encoding this CDR3. The V call is TRBV2, the J call TRBJ2-1; the match to TRBD2 covers 8 bases. In germline, CDR1 is SNHLY, CDR2 FYNNEI. The J segment lost 6 bases and the V segment lost 4 bases, leaving 5 bases of the junction unmatched. The CDR3 runs to 14 residues. The CDR3 nucleotides are TGTGCCAGCAGTGCGGACGGGGGGGTCAATGAGCAGTTCTTC. This codes for CASSADGGVNEQFF.

This chain joins TRBV14 and TRBJ1-1; D is undetermined. The CDR3 loop spans 17 amino acids. Trimming stripped 6 bases from V and 3 bases from J, with 23 bases between. Germline V lookup: CDR1 SGHDN, CDR2 FVKESK. CDR3 in DNA: TGTGCCAGCAGTAAGTTTGAGGGTCTGGGAGGCGACACTGAAGCTTTCTTT. Its translation is CASSKFEGLGGDTEAFF.